These 24 T cell receptor beta chains share one sample of origin, sequenced in a study of cytotoxic CD8 clonotypes in ibrutinib-treated CLL. TCRdb's table, derived via immunoSEQ multiplex PCR, lists solely in-frame clones and lacks some. The sample has about 270,000 clones, approximately 79% seen once. The source material was PBMCs, sampled at disease progression, from a patient treated with ibrutinib. All receptors derive from a human donor with chronic lymphocytic leukemia.

The rearrangement joins TRBV2 to TRBJ2-2; TRBD2 matches 7 bases. Per germline, CDR1 SNHLY and CDR2 FYNNEI. The CDR3 consists of 15 residues. Trimming removed 1 base from V and 4 bases from J; junction bases left unmatched: 3. As DNA, the CDR3 is TGTGCCAGCAGTGAAGTAGGACTAGTCACCGGGGAGCTGTTTTTT. Its protein is CASSEVGLVTGELFF. The full variable domain, completed using reference TRBV2 and TRBJ2-2, is EPEVTQTPSHQVTQMGQEVILRCVPISNHLYFYWYRQILGQKVEFLVSFYNNEISEKSEIFDDQFSVERPDGSNFTLKIRSTKLEDSAMYFCASSEVGLVTGELFFGEGSRLTVL.

There are a few counts of this clone. The gene calls are TRBV14 and TRBJ1-2; TRBD1 is a possible D gene (5 bases). Trimming pared 4 bases from V and 1 base from J, leaving 16 bases between. The CDR3 is 16 residues long. Germline values: CDR1 SGHDN, CDR2 FVKESK. The CDR3 bases are TGTGCCAGCAGCCCAATGACTGGGGGGAATAACTATGGCTACACCTTC. It is translated as CASSPMTGGNNYGYTF.

The chain combines TRBV19 with TRBJ2-1; 9 bases match TRBD1. Trimming at V came to 1 base and at J to 7 bases, leaving 5 bases not matched to a gene. The germline CDR1 and CDR2 sequences are LNHDA and SQIVND (reference sequence). This CDR3 region has 15 residues. CDR3 residues: CASSIVGQGRNEQFF. The CDR3 DNA reads as TGTGCCAGTAGTATAGTGGGACAGGGTAGGAATGAGCAGTTCTTC.

This clone occurred many times. This chain links TRBV6-9 with TRBJ2-7; weak D call: TRBD1 (5 bases). The CDR3 is 14 amino acids. Trimming shortened V by 7 bases and J by 3 bases, and 16 bases separated the two germline ends. CDR1 and CDR2 (germline): MNHGY, SVAAGI. The CDR3 nucleotides read TGTGCCAGCAATCAGGGTAGGCTGGTCTACGAGCAGTACTTC. The encoded protein is CASNQGRLVYEQYF.

The chain combines TRBV11-1 with TRBJ2-7, with a possible D match to TRBD1 (6 bases). Trimming removed 5 bases at V and 0 bases at J, with 14 bases between. The CDR3 consists of 15 residues. Germline CDR1 is SGHAT and CDR2 is FQDESV (reference sequence). The CDR3, as DNA: TGTGCCAGCAGCCCTACAGGGTTTAGCTCCTACGAGCAGTACTTC. Translated: CASSPTGFSSYEQYF. Using reference TRBV11-1 and TRBJ2-7 for the parts outside the CDR3, the full variable domain is EAEVAQSPRYKITEKSQAVAFWCDPISGHATLYWYRQILGQGPELLVQFQDESVVDDSQLPKDRFSAERLKGVDSTLKIQPAELGDSAMYLCASSPTGFSSYEQYFGPGTRLTVT.

V and J are TRBV7-2 and TRBJ2-7; D may be TRBD1 or TRBD2 (6 bases each). Trimming stripped 6 bases from V and 2 bases from J, with 17 bases between. From germline, CDR1 is SGHTA and CDR2 FQGNSA. The length of the CDR3 is 15 residues. As DNA, the CDR3 is TGTGCCAGCAGTCTAAGACTAGGACAGACCTACGAGCAGTACTTC. The encoded protein is CASSLRLGQTYEQYF.

V is TRBV11-1 and J is TRBJ2-3, with a weak D call TRBD2 (6 bases). CDR1 is SGHAT and CDR2 is FQDESV in the germline V gene (reference sequence). This CDR3 is built from 16 residues. Trimming pared 5 bases from V and 3 bases from J, leaving 18 bases between. As DNA, the CDR3 is TGTGCCAGCAGCCCCAGTAGCGGAAACCCGACAGATACGCAGTATTTT. Its translation: CASSPSSGNPTDTQYF. The entire variable domain, with the rest obtained from reference TRBV11-1 and TRBJ2-3, is as follows: EAEVAQSPRYKITEKSQAVAFWCDPISGHATLYWYRQILGQGPELLVQFQDESVVDDSQLPKDRFSAERLKGVDSTLKIQPAELGDSAMYLCASSPSSGNPTDTQYFGPGTRLTVL.

The chain recombines TRBV19 with TRBJ2-3; 7 bases line up with TRBD1. The CDR3 has 16 amino acids. Per germline, CDR1 LNHDA and CDR2 SQIVND (reference sequence). V trimming: 2 bases; J trimming: 2 bases; junction bases outside the gene matches: 7. In nucleotides, the CDR3 is TGTGCCAGTAGTATAAGTGTTGGGACAGCCACAGATACGCAGTATTTT. Amino acids: CASSISVGTATDTQYF.

The rearrangement uses TRBV15 and TRBJ2-1, with D hard to call. Trimming removed 3 bases from V and 3 bases from J, with 15 bases in between. The V gene's germline CDR1 is LNHNV and CDR2 YYDKDF (reference sequence). This CDR3 region has 16 residues. The CDR3 nucleotides are TGTGCCACCAGCAGTCCCGGCGACCCTAACTACAATGAGCAGTTCTTC. Its translation: CATSSPGDPNYNEQFF. Filled out from reference TRBV15 and TRBJ2-1, the complete variable domain reads DAMVIQNPRYQVTQFGKPVTLSCSQTLNHNVMYWYQQKSSQAPKLLFHYYDKDFNNEADTPDNFQSRRPNTSFCFLDIRSPGLGDTAMYLCATSSPGDPNYNEQFFGPGTRLTVL.

This clone was detected only once. The CDR3, as DNA: TGTGCCAGCAGTGAGAGACCGGGACAGGGCTACGAGCAGTACTTC. Protein: CASSERPGQGYEQYF. The chain has TRBV25-1 and TRBJ2-7; 9 bases fit TRBD1. J was trimmed by 3 bases and V by 3 bases; bases with no gene match: 6. There are 15 residues in the CDR3. Germline V lookup: CDR1 MGHDK, CDR2 SYGVNS.

The chain is built from TRBV6-1 and TRBJ2-7; the match to TRBD1 covers 8 bases. The germline V gene has CDR1 MNHNS and CDR2 SASEGT. The V and J ends lost 4 bases and 5 bases, in that order; junction bases with no gene match: 7. CDR3 length equals 14 residues. The CDR3 DNA reads as TGTGCCAGCAGTGCCGACAGGGGCCGGGACGAGCAGTACTTC. Its protein product is CASSADRGRDEQYF.

The chain recombines TRBV19 with TRBJ2-1; 10 positions match TRBD2. The CDR3 runs 17 residues. Trimming took 2 bases from V and 8 from J; bases not matched to a gene: 12. CDR1 and CDR2 (germline): LNHDA, SQIVND (reference sequence). The CDR3 bases are TGTGCCAGTAGTATAAAGGGTTTGCTAGCGGGAGTCGATGAGCAGTTCTTC. As protein: CASSIKGLLAGVDEQFF.

For the CDR3, the DNA is TGCAGCGGGGGACTAGTAGGGCAGACCCAGTACTTC. Its translation: CSGGLVGQTQYF. V usage is TRBV29-1 and J usage is TRBJ2-5, with TRBD2 identical over 8 bases. After removal of 7 bases from V and 6 bases from J, the junction contained 7 bases not matched to a gene. This CDR3 has 12 residues. Germline V gene sequence: CDR1 SQVTM, CDR2 ANQGSEA.

This rearrangement joins TRBV29-1 to TRBJ2-3; unclear D gene. CDR1 SQVTM and CDR2 ANQGSEA come from the germline V gene. The CDR3 contains 13 residues. With 3 bases removed from V and 1 base from J, the gap between germline ends came to 8 bases. Written as DNA, the CDR3 is TGCAGCGTTGACGGCTGGGGCACAGATACGCAGTATTTT. Translation: CSVDGWGTDTQYF.

The rearrangement uses TRBV19 and TRBJ2-7; 7 bases agree with TRBD1. There are 12 residues in the CDR3. The ends lost 4 bases at V and 6 bases at J; junction bases unmatched: 3. CDR1 and CDR2 from the germline V gene are LNHDA and SQIVND (reference sequence). The CDR3 nucleotides read TGTGCCAGTAGTAGACACAGGGGCGAGCAGTACTTC. Translated: CASSRHRGEQYF.

The rearrangement uses TRBV21-1 and TRBJ2-5; the table assigns TRBD1, which was not confirmed against the DNA. TRBV21-1 is a pseudogene locus. The CDR3 runs 16 residues. The CDR3 DNA reads TGTGCCAGCAGCAAAGAGGGGCAGGGGGTTCGAGAGACCCAGTACTTC. Translated: CASSKEGQGVRETQYF.

This chain links TRBV4-1 with TRBJ2-5; TRBD2 matches 9 bases. This CDR3 region has 16 residues. Trimming at V came to 1 base and at J to 7 bases, leaving 10 bases not matched to a gene. Looked up from germline, CDR1 is MGHRA and CDR2 is YSYEKL. Here the CDR3 DNA reads TGCGCCAGCAGCCAAGGGATTAGCGGGAGCGACGGGACCCAGTACTTC. Its translation: CASSQGISGSDGTQYF.

The chain's CDR3 is CASIRPPREVGGSDTQYF. As DNA, the CDR3 is TGCGCCAGCATCCGTCCTCCGCGGGAAGTTGGGGGCTCAGATACGCAGTATTTT. This chain joins TRBV10-1 and TRBJ2-3; D may be TRBD1 or TRBD2 (6 bases each). Deletions cut 7 bases from V and 4 bases from J, with 27 bases between. Per germline, CDR1 WNHNN and CDR2 SYGVQD (reference sequence). This CDR3 has 18 residues.

The chain recombines TRBV4-3 with TRBJ1-4, with D hard to call. V gave up 2 bases and J gave up 4 bases, with 11 bases separating them. The CDR3 loop spans 15 amino acids. Germline-derived CDR1 and CDR2 are LGHNA and YSLEER. The CDR3 loop reads CASSQRWIFNEKLFF. The CDR3 DNA follows: TGCGCCAGCAGCCAACGGTGGATTTTTAATGAAAAACTGTTTTTT.

J is TRBJ2-5 and V is TRBV5-4; 9 bases align to TRBD1. Losses at the gene ends were 5 bases for V and 2 bases for J; bases not matched to a gene: 10. CDR3 length: 16 amino acids. CDR1 and CDR2 from the germline V gene are SGHNT and YYREEE (reference sequence). CDR3 sequence (DNA): TGTGCCAGCAGTTATAACACAGGGGGCTGGCAAGAGACCCAGTACTTC. It specifies CASSYNTGGWQETQYF.

J is TRBJ2-7 and V is TRBV6-6; the D call may be TRBD1 or TRBD2 (6 bases each). Germline CDR1 and CDR2: MNHNY and SVGAGI (reference sequence). Trimming pared 6 bases from V and 6 bases from J, leaving 12 bases between. The CDR3 length is 12 residues. CDR3: CASSSGGGEQYF. The CDR3 DNA reads TGTGCCAGCAGCTCCGGGGGCGGCGAGCAGTACTTC.

The chain combines TRBV15 with TRBJ2-7; tentatively, D is TRBD1 (6 bases). Trimming stripped 3 bases from V and 3 bases from J, with 15 bases between. Germline CDR1 is LNHNV and CDR2 is YYDKDF (reference sequence). This CDR3 region has 15 residues. The CDR3 nucleotides read TGTGCCACCAGCAGTGACCTAAGGGACATCTACGAGCAGTACTTC. Translating gives CATSSDLRDIYEQYF.

V is TRBV5-8 and J is TRBJ2-5; TRBD1 is a possible D gene (5 bases). V was cut by 4 bases and J by 5 bases, with 18 bases left in between. CDR1 is SGHTS and CDR2 is YDEGEE in the germline V gene. The CDR3 loop spans 15 amino acids. CDR3 DNA sequence: TGTGCCAGCAGCCCTTGGCTGGGGAAGGGGGAGACCCAGTACTTC. Its translation: CASSPWLGKGETQYF.

The chain links TRBV5-1 to TRBJ2-5; TRBD2 might be the D (6 bases). Germline V lookup: CDR1 SGHRS, CDR2 YFSETQ. There are 14 residues in the CDR3. With 0 bases removed from V and 3 bases from J, the gap between germline ends came to 9 bases. CDR3 region: CASSLGSGEETQYF. In DNA form, the CDR3 reads TGCGCCAGCAGCTTGGGATCGGGGGAAGAGACCCAGTACTTC.